A selection of T cell receptor beta chains follows, all from one sample in a study of cytomegalovirus exposure and HLA in healthy donors. The data were produced by immunoSEQ multiplex PCR, yet TCRdb's version contains in-frame clones alone and is incomplete. The sample includes about 120,000 clones, 65% to 85% of them seen just once. Sequenced: PBMCs. The receptors stem from a middle-aged man in good health and CMV-seropositive. CDR3s include the opening cysteine and the closing phenylalanine or tryptophan. The D gene is left open where the match is weak. Only part of the rows carry a size: once, few, many, or a class if the clone is expanded.

v_gene	j_gene	abundance	d_gene	CDR3nt	CDR3aa
TRBV5-1	TRBJ2-6	.	.	TGCGCCAGCAGCTTGACAGGTTCTGGGGCCAACGTCCTGACTTTC	CASSLTGSGANVLTF
TRBV28	TRBJ2-7	.	.	TGTGCCAGCGAGCCTTTCTCTGGGGAGTTCGAGCAGTACTTC	CASEPFSGEFEQYF
TRBV5-1	TRBJ2-5	.	TRBD2	TGCGCCAGCAGCTTGTCCTGGGGGGGACCGGAAGAGACCCAGTACTTC	CASSLSWGGPEETQYF
TRBV7-9	TRBJ2-7	.	TRBD1	TGTGCCACCAGGGAAGGGACAGGGGGTTACGAGCAGTACTTC	CATREGTGGYEQYF
TRBV18	TRBJ2-1	.	TRBD1	TGTGCCAGCTCACTTCGGACAGGGAAGACCAATGAGCAGTTCTTC	CASSLRTGKTNEQFF
TRBV27	TRBJ1-5	.	.	TGTGCCGTTTCGGGTATCCAGCCCCAGCATTTT	CAVSGIQPQHF
TRBV2	TRBJ1-4	.	.	TGTGCCAGCAGCTTACTCCTGTATAATGAAAAACTGTTTTTT	CASSLLLYNEKLFF
TRBV6-5	TRBJ2-2	.	.	TGTGCCACCCTAGACACCGGGGAGCTGTTTTTT	CATLDTGELFF
TRBV5-1	TRBJ1-1	.	TRBD1	TGCGCCAGCAGCTTAACAGGGGGTAGCACTGAAGCTTTCTTT	CASSLTGGSTEAFF
TRBV4-3	TRBJ2-2	.	.	TGCGCCAGCAGGCAAACTGTAGCCTACACCGGGGAGCTGTTTTTT	CASRQTVAYTGELFF
TRBV29-1	TRBJ2-3	.	.	TGCAGCGTGGGGGAGGGGGGGGGATTGGATACGCAGTATTTT	CSVGEGGGLDTQYF
TRBV7-2	TRBJ1-3	.	.	TGTGCCAGCAGCGTGGGGCGTATGACGGATGGCACCATATATTTT	CASSVGRMTDGTIYF
TRBV18	TRBJ2-7	.	.	TGTGCCAGCTCACCAGGGGGGAGCCTTATACGAGAGCAGTACTTC	CASSPGGSLIREQYF
TRBV5-1	TRBJ2-1	.	.	TGCGCCAGCTCAGCAGGGCGGGGAAATGAGCAGTTCTTC	CASSAGRGNEQFF
TRBV7-2	TRBJ2-5	few	TRBD2	TGTGCCAGCAGCTTAGGGAAGCGGGGGGAGACCCAGTACTTC	CASSLGKRGETQYF
TRBV27	TRBJ2-7	once	.	TGTGCCAGCAGTCTACGCTCCTACGAGCAGTACTTC	CASSLRSYEQYF
TRBV5-6	TRBJ2-7	few	.	TGTGCCAGCAGCCCTCCGGGGAGCTCCCAGCTATACGAGCAGTACTTC	CASSPPGSSQLYEQYF
TRBV27	TRBJ1-5	.	TRBD1	TGTGCCAGCAGTTTGGGACAGGGGTTCCTTTATAGCAATCAGCCCCAGCATTTT	CASSLGQGFLYSNQPQHF